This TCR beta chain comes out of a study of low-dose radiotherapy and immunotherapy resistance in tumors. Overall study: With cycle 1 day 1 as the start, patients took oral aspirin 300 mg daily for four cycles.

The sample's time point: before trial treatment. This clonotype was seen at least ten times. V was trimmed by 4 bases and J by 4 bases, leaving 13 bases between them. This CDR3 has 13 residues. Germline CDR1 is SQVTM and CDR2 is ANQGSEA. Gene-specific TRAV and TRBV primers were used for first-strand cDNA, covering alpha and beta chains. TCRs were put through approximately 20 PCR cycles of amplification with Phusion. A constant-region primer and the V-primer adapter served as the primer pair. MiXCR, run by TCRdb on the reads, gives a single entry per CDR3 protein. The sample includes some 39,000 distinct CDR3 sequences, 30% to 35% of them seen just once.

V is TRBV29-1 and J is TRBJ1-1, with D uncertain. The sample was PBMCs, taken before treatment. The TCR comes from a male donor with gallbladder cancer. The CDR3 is CSVVPGEVTEAFF. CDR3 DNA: TGCAGCGTTGTGCCCGGGGAGGTCACTGAAGCTTTCTTT. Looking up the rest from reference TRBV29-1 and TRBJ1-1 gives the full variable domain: SAVISQKPSRDICQRGTSLTIQCQVDSQVTMMFWYRQQPGQSLTLIATANQGSEATYESGFVIDKFPISRPNLTFSTLTVSNMSPEDSSIYLCSVVPGEVTEAFFGQGTRLTVV.